This entry lists 27 T cell receptor beta chains sequenced from one sample in a study of blood T cell repertoires in COVID-19. Method: immunoSEQ multiplex PCR; TCRdb's copy keeps in-frame clones and lacks some. The sample consists of about 110,000 clones, around 81% of them appearing once. Sequencing was carried out using peripheral blood. The receptors stem from an elderly man with acute or convalescent COVID-19.

The gene calls are TRBV2 and TRBJ1-3; D possibly corresponds to TRBD1 (6 bases). Germline values: CDR1 SNHLY, CDR2 FYNNEI. The length of the CDR3 is 15 residues. V lost 4 bases and J lost 1, with 11 bases in between. CDR3 in amino acids: CASSVTGSSGNTIYF. CDR3 in DNA: TGTGCCAGCAGTGTTACAGGGAGTTCTGGAAACACCATATATTTT.

The chain employs TRBV10-3 and TRBJ2-3; D not certain. Germline V gene lookup returns CDR1 ENHRY and CDR2 SYGVKD. V was shortened by 4 bases and J by 5 bases, with 10 bases between the two germline ends. The CDR3 is 13 residues long. CDR3 sequence reads: CAISVLAEDTQYF. The CDR3 nucleotides are TGTGCCATCAGTGTTCTGGCAGAAGATACGCAGTATTTT.

The chain employs TRBV7-8 and TRBJ2-7, with D uncertain. V was pared by 5 bases and J by 4 bases, with 9 bases between. The CDR3 covers 12 residues. Germline CDR1 and CDR2: SGHVS and FQNEAQ. CDR3 nucleotides: TGTGCCAGCAGCCCCCAGAAGTACGAGCAGTACTTC. Translation gives CASSPQKYEQYF.

This clone was counted only a few times. The chain couples TRBV29-1 to TRBJ2-7; 10 bases map to TRBD1. V gave up 3 bases and J gave up 3 bases; unmatched junction bases: 2. Germline-derived CDR1 and CDR2 are SQVTM and ANQGSEA. The CDR3 totals 13 residues. The chain's CDR3 is CSVETGGGYEQYF. CDR3 nucleotide sequence: TGCAGCGTTGAGACAGGGGGCGGCTACGAGCAGTACTTC.

The J gene is TRBJ2-5, the V gene TRBV12-5; 11 bases match TRBD2. CDR1 is LGHNT and CDR2 is FRNRAP in the germline V gene. V trimming: 4 bases; J trimming: 4 bases; junction bases outside the gene matches: 5. The CDR3 totals 15 residues. DNA for the CDR3: TGTGCTAGTGGTTGGCTAGCGGGAGGAGCAGAGACCCAGTACTTC. Its translation: CASGWLAGGAETQYF. The variable domain in full, completed from reference TRBV12-5 and TRBJ2-5, reads DARVTQTPRHKVTEMGQEVTMRCQPILGHNTVFWYRQTMMQGLELLAYFRNRAPLDDSGMPKDRFSAEMPDATLATLKIQPSEPRDSAVYFCASGWLAGGAETQYFGPGTRLLVL.

J is TRBJ1-2 and V is TRBV18; 10 nucleotides align to TRBD1. The CDR3 has 16 amino acids. V lost 2 bases, J lost 1 base, and 4 bases stayed unmatched. Germline CDR1 is KGHSH and CDR2 is LQKENI. The CDR3 sequence: CASSPTTGGSNYGYTF. The CDR3 DNA is TGTGCCAGCTCACCAACGACAGGGGGCAGTAACTATGGCTACACCTTC.

This clone was detected once. V usage is TRBV7-2 and J usage is TRBJ1-5; D is unclear. Trimming removed 1 base from V and 5 bases from J, with 12 bases in between. This CDR3 has 15 residues. Germline CDR1 SGHTA, CDR2 FQGNSA. CDR3 residues: CASSLVFGRDQPQHF. The CDR3 DNA sequence: TGTGCCAGCAGCTTAGTATTTGGGCGCGATCAGCCCCAGCATTTT.

This clone was seen just once. V is TRBV6-5 and J is TRBJ1-1; TRBD1 agrees at 10 bases. CDR3 length equals 16 residues. Germline CDR1 reads MNHEY; CDR2 reads SVGAGI. V dropped 2 bases and J dropped 4; count of bases not matched to a gene: 7. CDR3 amino acids: CASSYPRDRGGTEAFF. CDR3 DNA: TGTGCCAGCAGTTACCCCCGGGACAGGGGAGGCACTGAAGCTTTCTTT.

The chain links TRBV5-1 to TRBJ2-1, with 12 bases lining up with TRBD1. With 3 bases clipped from V and 9 bases from J, the junction kept 4 bases outside the gene matches. CDR1 SGHRS and CDR2 YFSETQ come from the germline V gene. The CDR3 has 14 residues. The chain's CDR3 is CASSWGTGGGEQFF. The CDR3 DNA is TGCGCCAGCAGCTGGGGGACAGGGGGCGGTGAGCAGTTCTTC.

The rearrangement uses TRBV18 and TRBJ1-1, with D hard to call. In germline, CDR1 is KGHSH, CDR2 LQKENI. The germline V and J ends were trimmed by 2 bases and 1 base, with 8 bases remaining between them. The CDR3 runs 14 residues. CDR3 in amino acids: CASSPEEANTEAFF. DNA for the CDR3: TGTGCCAGCTCACCAGAAGAGGCGAACACTGAAGCTTTCTTT. Full variable domain (outside the CDR3, taken from reference TRBV18 and TRBJ1-1): NAGVMQNPRHLVRRRGQEARLRCSPMKGHSHVYWYRQLPEEGLKFMVYLQKENIIDESGMPKERFSAEFPKEGPSILRIQQVVRGDSAAYFCASSPEEANTEAFFGQGTRLTVV.

This clone was counted once. The chain is built from TRBV6-6 and TRBJ2-7, with a possible D match to TRBD1 (6 bases). There are 12 residues in the CDR3. Germline V gene data show CDR1 as MNHNY and CDR2 as SVGAGI (reference sequence). CDR3: CASSENRDKFVV. CDR3 in DNA: TGTGCCAGCAGTGAGAATCGGGACAAGTTCGTGGTC.

The chain carries TRBV28 and TRBJ1-1; 10 nucleotides agree with TRBD1. Germline V CDR1 and CDR2: MDHEN, SYDVKM. This CDR3 region has 15 residues. V lost 5 bases, J lost 4 bases, and 7 bases stayed unmatched. Here the CDR3 DNA reads TGTGCCAGCAGTACGACAGGGGGCGCTGGCACTGAAGCTTTCTTT. This translates into CASSTTGGAGTEAFF.

This rearrangement joins TRBV7-9 to TRBJ2-5; tentatively, D is TRBD1 (6 bases). Germline V gives CDR1 SEHNR, CDR2 FQNEAQ (reference sequence). The V and J ends lost 2 bases and 7 bases respectively, with 23 bases between them. The CDR3 is made up of 17 amino acids. The CDR3 coding sequence is TGTGCCAGCAGCTTATCCAGGGGTGAGATACGGGTTGTGACCCAGTACTTC. Translation: CASSLSRGEIRVVTQYF.

With regard to this clone: The same CDR3 arises from other DNA sequences in this sample as well. This rearrangement joins TRBV18 to TRBJ2-1; 11 bases map to TRBD2. The V and J ends lost 0 bases and 6 bases, in that order; junction bases with no gene match: 4. The germline V gene encodes CDR1 KGHSH and CDR2 LQKENI. The CDR3 is 16 amino acids. The CDR3 is CASSPPVLAGGNEQFF. CDR3 bases: TGTGCCAGCTCACCACCGGTTCTAGCGGGAGGCAATGAGCAGTTCTTC.

The J gene is TRBJ1-2, the V gene TRBV7-9, with TRBD1 matching 10 bases. Germline V gives CDR1 SEHNR, CDR2 FQNEAQ (reference sequence). The CDR3 consists of 14 residues. V was clipped by 4 bases and J by 3 bases; unmatched bases: 2. The CDR3 DNA is TGTGCCAGCAGCTCGGGACAGGGGTACTATGGCTACACCTTC. This encodes CASSSGQGYYGYTF.

The CDR3 loop is CAISSDRGVFDYGYTF. The CDR3 DNA is TGTGCCATCAGTTCGGACAGGGGGGTTTTCGACTATGGCTACACCTTC. The chain has TRBV10-3 and TRBJ1-2; 10 bases are a match to TRBD1. CDR3 size: 16 residues. V trimming: 5 bases; J trimming: 3 bases; junction bases outside the gene matches: 9. Germline V lookup: CDR1 ENHRY, CDR2 SYGVKD.

This clone was detected a few times. CDR3 nucleotide sequence: TGTGCCAGTAGTTCCCAGGCTACGAACACTGAAGCTTTCTTT. Its translation is CASSSQATNTEAFF. The V call is TRBV19, the J call TRBJ1-1; D gene uncertain. Germline V lookup: CDR1 LNHDA, CDR2 SQIVND (reference sequence). The CDR3 runs 14 residues. Trimming shortened V by 5 bases and J by 1 base, and 11 bases separated the two germline ends.

The rearrangement uses TRBV5-8 and TRBJ1-4; D is uncertain. Trimming stripped 1 base from V and 8 bases from J, with 18 bases between. The CDR3 contains 16 residues. Germline lookup yields CDR1 SGHTS and CDR2 YDEGEE. CDR3 sequence: CASSLFGTAGREKLFF. The CDR3 coding sequence is TGTGCCAGCAGCTTGTTCGGCACCGCTGGGCGCGAAAAACTGTTTTTT.

The V and J genes are TRBV7-8 and TRBJ2-3; TRBD2 aligns across 16 bases. The CDR3 has 16 amino acids. V lost 5 bases, J lost 4 bases, and 3 bases stayed unmatched. Germline V gene lookup returns CDR1 SGHVS and CDR2 FQNEAQ. CDR3 residues: CASSGGTSGRADTQYF. As DNA, the CDR3 is TGTGCCAGCAGCGGTGGGACTAGCGGGAGGGCAGATACGCAGTATTTT.

This chain connects TRBV7-9 to TRBJ1-1; TRBD1 agrees at 9 bases. Germline V lookup: CDR1 SEHNR, CDR2 FQNEAQ (reference sequence). The CDR3 is 15 amino acids. V lost 1 base to trimming and J lost 6 bases; unmatched junction nucleotides: 6. DNA for the CDR3: TGTGCCAGCAGCTTAGGATACAGGGGGCACGCTGAAGCTTTCTTT. Translation gives CASSLGYRGHAEAFF.

As regards this clone: A read error may account for a junction end that differs from germline. This chain links TRBV27 with TRBJ1-4; the D gene is possibly TRBD1 (6 bases). Germline-derived CDR1 and CDR2 are MNHEY and SMNVEV (reference sequence). This CDR3 has 14 amino acids. CDR3 DNA sequence: TGTGCCAGCAGTGACGGGACAACAAATGAAAAACTGTTTTTT. Its protein is CASSDGTTNEKLFF.

The chain carries TRBV29-1 and TRBJ2-7, with 8 bases identical to TRBD1. The CDR3 spans 13 residues. Germline V gene lookup returns CDR1 SQVTM and CDR2 ANQGSEA. The trim removed 2 bases at V and 1 base at J, leaving 1 base unmatched. CDR3 DNA: TGCAGCGTTGAACAGGGGGCGTCCTACGAGCAGTACTTC. As protein: CSVEQGASYEQYF.

Note on this clone: The junction departs from germline at one end; a sequencing error may be responsible. The rearrangement links TRBV5-1 to TRBJ1-1; no definite D call. Per germline, CDR1 SGHRS and CDR2 YFSETQ. The CDR3 is 15 amino acids. CDR3 loop: CASSLGLRDGTEAFF. In DNA form, the CDR3 reads TGCGCCAGCAGTTTGGGCCTGAGGGATGGCACTGAAGCTTTCTTT.

This chain links TRBV9 with TRBJ2-5; 8 bases agree with TRBD1. V was pared by 4 bases and J by 5 bases, with 10 bases of the junction left unmatched. CDR1 SGDLS and CDR2 YYNGEE come from the germline V gene. The CDR3 has 15 amino acids. As DNA, the CDR3 is TGTGCCAGCAGCATCCGGGACAGGACGTCGGAGACCCAGTACTTC. Translated: CASSIRDRTSETQYF.

V gene TRBV27 combines with J gene TRBJ1-2, with unresolved D. Trimming took off 3 bases at V and 3 bases at J, with 8 bases between the two ends. CDR1 and CDR2 from the germline V gene are MNHEY and SMNVEV (reference sequence). This CDR3 has 13 residues. In DNA, the CDR3 is TGTGCCAGCAGTTTCTACCAAGACTATGGCTACACCTTC. Its protein product is CASSFYQDYGYTF.

The chain recombines TRBV18 with TRBJ1-4; D is perhaps TRBD1 (6 bases). The CDR3 is 16 amino acids. Germline assignment: CDR1 KGHSH and CDR2 LQKENI. V was cut by 2 bases and J by 0 bases, with 10 bases left in between. For the CDR3, the DNA is TGTGCCAGCTCACCAGTCGGGACAACAACTAATGAAAAACTGTTTTTT. It is translated as CASSPVGTTTNEKLFF.

This clone was seen a few times. V gene TRBV27 combines with J gene TRBJ2-1; the D gene is possibly TRBD1 (6 bases). Germline V CDR1 and CDR2: MNHEY, SMNVEV (reference sequence). V dropped 2 bases and J dropped 7 bases, with 18 bases sitting between them. The CDR3 spans 16 residues. The CDR3 nucleotides read TGTGCCAGCAGTTTAAGTCTGAGGGGGTGGGGGAATGAGCAGTTCTTC. It specifies CASSLSLRGWGNEQFF.